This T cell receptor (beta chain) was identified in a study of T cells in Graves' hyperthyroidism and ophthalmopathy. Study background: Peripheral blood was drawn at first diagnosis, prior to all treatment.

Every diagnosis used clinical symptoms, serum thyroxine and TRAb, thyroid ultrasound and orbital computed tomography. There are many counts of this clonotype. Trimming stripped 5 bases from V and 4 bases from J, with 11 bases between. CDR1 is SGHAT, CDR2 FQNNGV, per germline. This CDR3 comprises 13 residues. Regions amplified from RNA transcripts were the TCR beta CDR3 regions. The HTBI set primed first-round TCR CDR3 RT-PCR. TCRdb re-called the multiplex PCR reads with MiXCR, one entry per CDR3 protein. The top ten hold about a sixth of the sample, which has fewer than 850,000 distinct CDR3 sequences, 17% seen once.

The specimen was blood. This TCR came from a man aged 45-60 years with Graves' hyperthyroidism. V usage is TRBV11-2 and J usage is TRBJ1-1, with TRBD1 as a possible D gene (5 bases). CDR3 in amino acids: CASSPRVGTEAFF. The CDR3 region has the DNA TGTGCCAGCAGCCCCAGGGTAGGCACTGAAGCTTTCTTT.